These 27 T cell receptor beta chains originate from one sample sequenced in a study of T-cell memory formation after mild COVID-19. TCRdb processed the 5' RACE reads anew with MiXCR; each CDR3 protein has one entry. The table has under 250,000 distinct CDR3 sequences, 9% to 10% seen once; the top ten hold around 3.3%. Sequencing was carried out using PBMCs or a T cell subset sorted from them (not recorded which). These TCRs come from a man aged 18 to 30 who had mild COVID-19 (a few samples of this study predate the infection). Cell type and time point are not known.

The genes are TRBV25-1 and TRBJ2-5; D not certain. Germline lookup yields CDR1 MGHDK and CDR2 SYGVNS. This CDR3 region has 15 residues. V was pared by 11 bases and J by 4 bases, with 23 bases between. CDR3 sequence: CAAAGAYGNTETQYF. CDR3 nucleotide sequence: TGTGCCGCAGCCGGCGCGTATGGGAACACAGAGACCCAGTACTTC.

The CDR3 spells CASSMLGANVLTF. In DNA form, the CDR3 reads TGTGCCAGCAGTATGCTCGGGGCCAACGTCCTGACTTTC. V and J are TRBV27 and TRBJ2-6; D is uncertain. In germline, CDR1 is MNHEY, CDR2 SMNVEV (reference sequence). V was clipped by 5 bases and J by 4 bases, with 6 bases between them. The CDR3 spans 13 residues.

The chain carries TRBV16 and TRBJ1-1, with a weak D call TRBD1 (5 bases). The CDR3 is 14 amino acids. Per germline, CDR1 KGHSY and CDR2 FQNENV. V lost 3 bases and J 10 bases, leaving 18 bases between the germline ends. DNA of the CDR3: TGTGCCAGCAGCCAGGGCAGAGGATCCGGGGGAGCTTTCTTT. It yields the protein CASSQGRGSGGAFF.

This clonotype has more than one count but fewer than ten. J is TRBJ1-5 and V is TRBV6-6; D is perhaps TRBD1 (5 bases). CDR3 length: 14 residues. The V and J ends lost 5 bases and 6 bases respectively, with 14 bases between them. The germline V gene encodes CDR1 MNHNY and CDR2 SVGAGI (reference sequence). Written as DNA, the CDR3 is TGTGCCAGCAGTCCTGACCATACAGGTCAGCCCCAGCATTTT. Its protein product is CASSPDHTGQPQHF.

The chain carries TRBV3-1 and TRBJ2-5, with 9 bases identical to TRBD1. The CDR3 spans 16 residues. Losses at the gene ends were 1 base for V and 5 bases for J; bases not matched to a gene: 8. Germline assignment: CDR1 LGHDT and CDR2 YNNKEL (reference sequence). Written as DNA, the CDR3 is TGTGCCAGCAGCCAAGGGACAGGGGTTCTTCAGGAGACCCAGTACTTC. Its translation: CASSQGTGVLQETQYF.

The chain joins TRBV5-1 to TRBJ1-5; TRBD1 might be the D (6 bases). Trimming took off 5 bases at V and 4 bases at J, with 16 bases between the two ends. The germline CDR1 and CDR2 sequences are SGHRS and YFSETQ. This CDR3 has 15 amino acids. CDR3 nucleotides: TGCGCCAGCAGTCCCGTCGCGGGGGCGAATCAGCCCCAGCATTTT. Residues: CASSPVAGANQPQHF.

Only a few counts were recorded for this clonotype. The chain is built from TRBV5-1 and TRBJ1-2, with 8 bases fitting TRBD1. From germline, CDR1 is SGHRS and CDR2 YFSETQ. J was trimmed by 8 bases and V by 3 bases; bases with no gene match: 9. The CDR3 has 14 residues. The CDR3 sequence: CASSSTTGVGGYTF. In DNA, the CDR3 is TGCGCCAGCAGCTCAACGACAGGGGTTGGAGGCTACACCTTC.

This clonotype was seen a single time. The CDR3 reads CASSLGAAAGGTDTQYF. CDR3 DNA: TGTGCCAGCAGCTTAGGGGCAGCAGCGGGGGGCACAGATACGCAGTATTTT. The genes are TRBV7-2 and TRBJ2-3; the match to TRBD2 covers 8 bases. Trimming cost V 1 base and J 1 base; bases outside gene matches: 7. The CDR3 is 17 residues long. Germline-derived CDR1 and CDR2 are SGHTA and FQGNSA.

This clonotype has more than one count but fewer than ten. CDR3 in DNA: TGCGCCAGCAGCCGCGGACAGGGGGCGGATGGCTACACCTTC. Its protein product is CASSRGQGADGYTF. The chain uses TRBV5-1 and TRBJ1-2; 11 nucleotides match TRBD1. Germline lookup yields CDR1 SGHRS and CDR2 YFSETQ. V gave up 4 bases and J gave up 6 bases; unmatched junction bases: 5. CDR3 size: 14 residues.

The CDR3 spells CATSRGREQFF. CDR3 sequence (DNA): TGTGCCACCTCCAGGGGGCGCGAGCAGTTCTTC. The V call is TRBV24-1, the J call TRBJ2-1; 8 nucleotides align to TRBD1. J was trimmed by 10 bases and V by 9 bases; bases with no gene match: 4. This CDR3 is 11 amino acids long. The germline gives CDR1 KGHDR, CDR2 SFDVKD.

The V and J genes are TRBV20-1 and TRBJ2-2; 8 positions agree with TRBD2. Germline V gene sequence: CDR1 DFQATT, CDR2 SNEGSKA (reference sequence). This CDR3 comprises 14 residues. V was pared by 2 bases and J by 7 bases, with 6 bases of the junction left unmatched. CDR3 residues: CSARYGGVDGELFF. CDR3 DNA sequence: TGCAGTGCTAGATACGGGGGGGTTGACGGGGAGCTGTTTTTT.

There are many counts of this clonotype. The V call is TRBV11-2, the J call TRBJ2-7, with 10 bases matching TRBD2. CDR3 size: 15 residues. V lost 5 bases, J lost 2 bases, and 6 bases stayed unmatched. The V gene's germline CDR1 is SGHAT and CDR2 FQNNGV. CDR3 region: CASSRLAGGPYEQYF. The CDR3 bases are TGTGCCAGCAGCAGACTAGCGGGCGGCCCCTACGAGCAGTACTTC.

This chain uses TRBV10-2 with TRBJ1-5; TRBD1 agrees at 9 bases. This CDR3 comprises 19 residues. V gave up 4 bases and J gave up 4 bases; unmatched junction bases: 17. The V gene's germline CDR1 is WSHSY and CDR2 SAAADI. CDR3 sequence (DNA): TGCGCCAGCAGTGGATATAACTTTAGAGGGACAGGGAGGAATCAGCCCCAGCATTTT. This gives the protein CASSGYNFRGTGRNQPQHF.

This clonotype appeared a few times. The chain has TRBV7-2 and TRBJ1-2; TRBD1 agrees at 10 bases. CDR3 length: 15 amino acids. Per germline, CDR1 SGHTA and CDR2 FQGNSA. J lost 3 bases, V lost 5 bases, and 6 bases had no gene match. The CDR3 protein is CASSPPGQGDYGYTF. The CDR3 DNA is TGTGCCAGCAGCCCCCCCGGACAGGGGGACTATGGCTACACCTTC.

This sequence joins TRBV24-1 and TRBJ2-3; D unclear. V lost 3 bases, J lost 0 bases, and 3 bases lay in between. The CDR3 consists of 13 residues. The germline CDR1 and CDR2 sequences are KGHDR and SFDVKD. The CDR3, as DNA: TGTGCCACCAGTGATCGTAGCACAGATACGCAGTATTTT. Its protein is CATSDRSTDTQYF.

The chain joins TRBV15 to TRBJ2-7; D possibly corresponds to TRBD1 (6 bases). The germline V gene encodes CDR1 LNHNV and CDR2 YYDKDF (reference sequence). Between the trimmed V and J ends, which lost 0 bases and 3 bases, there was a span of 27 bases. CDR3 length: 20 residues. The CDR3 sequence: CATSRDPRGRVTSLSYEQYF. Here the CDR3 DNA reads TGTGCCACCAGCAGAGATCCCAGGGGTCGGGTCACCTCATTGAGCTACGAGCAGTACTTC.

This chain connects TRBV3-1 to TRBJ1-3; D gene ambiguous. Germline-derived CDR1 and CDR2 are LGHDT and YNNKEL (reference sequence). V was cut by 4 bases and J by 9 bases, with 16 bases left in between. The CDR3 loop spans 14 amino acids. As DNA, the CDR3 is TGTGCCAGCAGCCCGACATCGTCGCAAAGCACCATATATTTT. Its protein is CASSPTSSQSTIYF.

J is TRBJ1-1 and V is TRBV5-1; D is undetermined. The germline V and J ends were trimmed by 3 bases and 0 bases, with 18 bases remaining between them. The CDR3 spans 17 residues. Per germline, CDR1 SGHRS and CDR2 YFSETQ. The CDR3, as DNA: TGCGCCAGCAGCTCGCCCGAAAAGATCGGGGTGAACACTGAAGCTTTCTTT. Residues: CASSSPEKIGVNTEAFF.

The rearrangement joins TRBV20-1 to TRBJ2-7; D is undetermined. CDR1 and CDR2 from the germline V gene are DFQATT and SNEGSKA (reference sequence). Trimming took 4 bases from V and 3 from J, leaving 10 bases between them. The CDR3 length is 12 residues. This CDR3 reads CSAKDDGYEQYF. The CDR3 nucleotides read TGCAGTGCTAAGGACGATGGCTACGAGCAGTACTTC.

Only a few counts were recorded for this clonotype. The gene calls are TRBV20-1 and TRBJ2-1; 7 nucleotides line up with TRBD2. CDR3 length: 14 amino acids. Germline-derived CDR1 and CDR2 are DFQATT and SNEGSKA (reference sequence). V was clipped by 4 bases and J by 0 bases; unmatched bases: 3. CDR3 sequence reads: CSAIPSGSYNEQFF. The CDR3 DNA reads as TGCAGTGCTATACCTAGCGGCTCCTACAATGAGCAGTTCTTC.

This sequence joins TRBV3-1 and TRBJ2-7; D is unclear. Germline CDR1 LGHDT, CDR2 YNNKEL (reference sequence). Trimming removed 6 bases at V and 1 base at J, with 4 bases between. This CDR3 is 11 amino acids long. This CDR3 is CASRRSYEQYF. CDR3 DNA sequence: TGTGCCAGCAGGAGGTCCTACGAGCAGTACTTC.

The gene calls are TRBV20-1 and TRBJ2-5, with TRBD1 matching 12 bases. The CDR3 extends over 17 amino acids. CDR1 and CDR2 (germline): DFQATT, SNEGSKA (reference sequence). With V trimmed by 5 bases and J by 5 bases, 15 bases remained unmatched. The CDR3 DNA reads as TGCAGTGCTTACGACATCCGGGACAGGGGGCGCGTGGAGACCCAGTACTTC. Translating it yields CSAYDIRDRGRVETQYF.

This clonotype appeared a few times. The genes are TRBV5-1 and TRBJ1-4; 11 positions match TRBD1. The CDR3 has 16 residues. Germline CDR1 SGHRS, CDR2 YFSETQ. V dropped 3 bases and J dropped 8; count of bases not matched to a gene: 9. CDR3 loop: CASSSIRGQGEEKLFF. CDR3 nucleotides: TGCGCCAGCAGCTCGATTAGGGGACAGGGGGAGGAAAAACTGTTTTTT.

This clonotype showed up many times. This sequence joins TRBV5-1 and TRBJ2-7; D gene ambiguous. Deletions cut 4 bases from V and 3 bases from J, with 8 bases between. CDR1 and CDR2 (germline): SGHRS, YFSETQ. The CDR3 is 12 amino acids. The CDR3 DNA follows: TGCGCCAGCAGCGCCTCGAACTACGAGCAGTACTTC. Amino acids: CASSASNYEQYF. The variable domain in full, with the rest retrieved from reference TRBV5-1 and TRBJ2-7, is KAGVTQTPRYLIKTRGQQVTLSCSPISGHRSVSWYQQTPGQGLQFLFEYFSETQRNKGNFPGRFSGRQFSNSRSEMNVSTLELGDSALYLCASSASNYEQYFGPGTRLTVT.

This clonotype came up a few times. The chain combines TRBV5-1 with TRBJ1-4, with D unclear. Germline assignment: CDR1 SGHRS and CDR2 YFSETQ. The CDR3 loop spans 17 amino acids. Between the trimmed V and J ends, which lost 2 bases and 0 bases, there was a span of 14 bases. The CDR3 spells CASSFGRGPATNEKLFF. The CDR3 DNA reads as TGCGCCAGCAGCTTTGGTCGAGGGCCTGCAACTAATGAAAAACTGTTTTTT.

Only a few counts were recorded for this clonotype. The CDR3 DNA reads as TGTGCCAGCAGCCAAGTTGGAAACACCGGGGAGCTGTTTTTT. Residues: CASSQVGNTGELFF. The J gene is TRBJ2-2, the V gene TRBV4-2; D gene ambiguous. This CDR3 is 14 amino acids long. CDR1 LGHNA and CDR2 YNFKEQ come from the germline V gene. Trimming took off 1 base at V and 2 bases at J, with 5 bases between the two ends.

The chain joins TRBV12-3 or TRBV12-4 to TRBJ1-5; D is ambiguous. The CDR3 extends over 14 amino acids. Trimming stripped 3 bases from V and 15 bases from J, with 21 bases between. CDR3 nucleotide sequence: TGTGCCAGCAGTTTCCACCCTCGTGGACCGCAGGCGCATTTT. Its protein is CASSFHPRGPQAHF.